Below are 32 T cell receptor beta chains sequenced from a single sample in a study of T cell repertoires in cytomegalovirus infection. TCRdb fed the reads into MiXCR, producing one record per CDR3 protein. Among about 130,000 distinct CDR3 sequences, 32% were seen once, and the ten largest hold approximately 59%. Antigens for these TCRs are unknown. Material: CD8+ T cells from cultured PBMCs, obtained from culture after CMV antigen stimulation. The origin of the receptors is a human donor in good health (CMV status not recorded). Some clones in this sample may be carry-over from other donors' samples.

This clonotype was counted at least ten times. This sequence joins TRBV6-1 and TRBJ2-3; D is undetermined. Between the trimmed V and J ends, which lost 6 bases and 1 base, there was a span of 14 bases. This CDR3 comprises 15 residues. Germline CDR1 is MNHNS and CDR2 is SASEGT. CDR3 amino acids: CASRRVGTGTDTQYF. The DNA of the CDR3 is TGTGCCAGCAGAAGGGTGGGCACTGGCACAGATACGCAGTATTTT.

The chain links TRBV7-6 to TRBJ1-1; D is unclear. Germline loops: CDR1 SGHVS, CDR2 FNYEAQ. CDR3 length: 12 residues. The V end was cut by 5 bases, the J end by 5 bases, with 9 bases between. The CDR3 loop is CASSSRWTEAFF. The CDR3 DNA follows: TGTGCCAGCAGCAGCAGGTGGACTGAAGCTTTCTTT.

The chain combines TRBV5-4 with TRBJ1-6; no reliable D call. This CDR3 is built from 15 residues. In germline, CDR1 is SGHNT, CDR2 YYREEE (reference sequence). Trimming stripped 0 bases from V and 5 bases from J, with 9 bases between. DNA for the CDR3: TGTGCCAGCAGCTTGGGGGTGACGGATAATTCACCCCTCCACTTT. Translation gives CASSLGVTDNSPLHF.

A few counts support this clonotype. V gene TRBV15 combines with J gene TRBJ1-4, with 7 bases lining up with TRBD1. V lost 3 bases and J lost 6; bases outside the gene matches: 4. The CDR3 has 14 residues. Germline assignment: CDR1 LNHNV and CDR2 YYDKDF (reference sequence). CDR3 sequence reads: CATSREGADEKLFF. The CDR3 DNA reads TGTGCCACCAGCAGGGAGGGGGCGGATGAAAAACTGTTTTTT.

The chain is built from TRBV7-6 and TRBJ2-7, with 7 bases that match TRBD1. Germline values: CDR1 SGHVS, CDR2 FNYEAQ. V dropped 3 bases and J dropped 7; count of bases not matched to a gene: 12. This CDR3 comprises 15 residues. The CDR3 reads CASSFPDRQSGEQYF. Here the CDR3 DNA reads TGTGCCAGCAGCTTCCCGGACAGGCAGTCGGGTGAGCAGTACTTC.

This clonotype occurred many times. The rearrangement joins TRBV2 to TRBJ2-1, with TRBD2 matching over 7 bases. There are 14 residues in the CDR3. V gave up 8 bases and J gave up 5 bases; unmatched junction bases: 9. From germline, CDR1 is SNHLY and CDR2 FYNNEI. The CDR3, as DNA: TGTGCCAGCTCCCCAGCGGGGTGGAACAATGAGCAGTTCTTC. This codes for CASSPAGWNNEQFF.

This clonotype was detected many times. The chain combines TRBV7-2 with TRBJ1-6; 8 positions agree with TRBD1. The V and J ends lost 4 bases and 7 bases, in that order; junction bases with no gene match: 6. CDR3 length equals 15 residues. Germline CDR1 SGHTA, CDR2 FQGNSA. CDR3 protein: CASSSGTGWNSPLHF. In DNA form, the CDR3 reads TGTGCCAGCAGCTCTGGGACAGGCTGGAATTCACCCCTCCACTTT. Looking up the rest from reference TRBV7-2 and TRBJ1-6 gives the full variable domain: GAGVSQSPSNKVTEKGKDVELRCDPISGHTALYWYRQSLGQGLEFLIYFQGNSAPDKSGLPSDRFSAERTGGSVSTLTIQRTQQEDSAVYLCASSSGTGWNSPLHFGNGTRLTVT.

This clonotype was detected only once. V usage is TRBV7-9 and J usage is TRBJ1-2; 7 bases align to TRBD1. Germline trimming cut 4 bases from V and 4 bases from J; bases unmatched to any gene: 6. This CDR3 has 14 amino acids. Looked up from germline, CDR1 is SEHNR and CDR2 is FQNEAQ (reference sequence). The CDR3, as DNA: TGTGCCAGCAGCTCGTCGACAGGGTTCTATGGCTACACCTTC. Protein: CASSSSTGFYGYTF.

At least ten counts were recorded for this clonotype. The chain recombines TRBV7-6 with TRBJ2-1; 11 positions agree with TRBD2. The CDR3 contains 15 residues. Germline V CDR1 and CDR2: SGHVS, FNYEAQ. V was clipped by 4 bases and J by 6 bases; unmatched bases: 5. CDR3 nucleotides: TGTGCCAGCAGCTATAGCGGGGGGGCGATCAATGAGCAGTTCTTC. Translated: CASSYSGGAINEQFF.

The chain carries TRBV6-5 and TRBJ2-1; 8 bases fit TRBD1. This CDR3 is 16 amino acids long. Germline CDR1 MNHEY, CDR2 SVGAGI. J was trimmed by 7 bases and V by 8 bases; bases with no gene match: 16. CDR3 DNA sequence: TGTGCCAGCGGACCTTTTGGGGGACAGGTCTGGAATGAGCAGTTCTTC. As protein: CASGPFGGQVWNEQFF.

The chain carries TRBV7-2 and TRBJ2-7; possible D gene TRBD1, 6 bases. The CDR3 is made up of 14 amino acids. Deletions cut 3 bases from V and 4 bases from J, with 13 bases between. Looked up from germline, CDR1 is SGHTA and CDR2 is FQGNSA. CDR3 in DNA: TGTGCCAGCAGCTTGGGACAACCGCTATACGAGCAGTACTTC. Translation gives CASSLGQPLYEQYF.

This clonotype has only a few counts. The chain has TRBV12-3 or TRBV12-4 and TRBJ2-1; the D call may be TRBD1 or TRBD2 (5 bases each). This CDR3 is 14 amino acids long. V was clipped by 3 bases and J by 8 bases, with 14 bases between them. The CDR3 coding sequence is TGTGCCAGCAGTTTTGGGGCTAGCTGGGATGAGCAGTTCTTC. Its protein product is CASSFGASWDEQFF.

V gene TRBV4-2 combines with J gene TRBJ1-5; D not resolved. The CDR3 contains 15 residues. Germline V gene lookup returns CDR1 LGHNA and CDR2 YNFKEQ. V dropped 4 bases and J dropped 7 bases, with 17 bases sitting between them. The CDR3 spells CASSPPGVRRQPQHF. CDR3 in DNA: TGTGCCAGCAGCCCGCCTGGTGTTCGAAGGCAGCCCCAGCATTTT.

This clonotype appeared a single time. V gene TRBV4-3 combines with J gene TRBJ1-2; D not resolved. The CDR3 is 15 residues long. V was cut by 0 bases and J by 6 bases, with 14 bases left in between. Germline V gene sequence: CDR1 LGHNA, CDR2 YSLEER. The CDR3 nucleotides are TGCGCCAGCAGCCAAGATTTAGGGTATTCTGATGGCTACACCTTC. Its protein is CASSQDLGYSDGYTF.

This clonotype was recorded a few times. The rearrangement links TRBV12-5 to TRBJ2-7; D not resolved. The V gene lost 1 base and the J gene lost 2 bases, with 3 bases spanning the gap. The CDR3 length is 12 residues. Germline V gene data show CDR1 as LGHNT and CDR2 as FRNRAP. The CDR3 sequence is CASGLDTYEQYF. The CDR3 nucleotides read TGTGCTAGTGGTTTGGATACCTACGAGCAGTACTTC.

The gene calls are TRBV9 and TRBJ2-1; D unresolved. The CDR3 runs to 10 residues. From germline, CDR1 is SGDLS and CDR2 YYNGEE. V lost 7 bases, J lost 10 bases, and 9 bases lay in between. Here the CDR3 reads CASGGREQFF. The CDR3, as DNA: TGTGCCAGCGGCGGCAGAGAGCAGTTCTTC.

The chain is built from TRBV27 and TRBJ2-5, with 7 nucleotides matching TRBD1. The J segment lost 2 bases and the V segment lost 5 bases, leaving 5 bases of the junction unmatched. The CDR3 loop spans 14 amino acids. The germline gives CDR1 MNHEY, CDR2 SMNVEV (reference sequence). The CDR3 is CASSLTGSQETQYF. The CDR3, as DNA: TGTGCCAGCAGTCTGACAGGGAGTCAAGAGACCCAGTACTTC.

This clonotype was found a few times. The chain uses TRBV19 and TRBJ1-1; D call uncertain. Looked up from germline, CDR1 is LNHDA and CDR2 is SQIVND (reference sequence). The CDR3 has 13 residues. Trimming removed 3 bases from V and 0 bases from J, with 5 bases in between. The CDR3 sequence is CASSIVMNTEAFF. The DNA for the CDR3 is TGTGCCAGTAGTATCGTTATGAACACTGAAGCTTTCTTT.

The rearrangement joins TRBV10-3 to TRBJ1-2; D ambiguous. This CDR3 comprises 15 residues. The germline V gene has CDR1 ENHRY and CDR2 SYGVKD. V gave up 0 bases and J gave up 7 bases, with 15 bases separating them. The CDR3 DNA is TGTGCCATCAGTGAGTCGACTCATGTGACTGGTGGCTACACCTTC. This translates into CAISESTHVTGGYTF.

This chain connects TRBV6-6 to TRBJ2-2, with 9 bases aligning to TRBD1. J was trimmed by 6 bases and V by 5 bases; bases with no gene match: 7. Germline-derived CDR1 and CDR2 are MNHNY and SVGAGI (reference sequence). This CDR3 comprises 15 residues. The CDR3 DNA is TGTGCCAGCAGTGCTGGACAGGGGTTATCCGGGGAGCTGTTTTTT. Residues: CASSAGQGLSGELFF.

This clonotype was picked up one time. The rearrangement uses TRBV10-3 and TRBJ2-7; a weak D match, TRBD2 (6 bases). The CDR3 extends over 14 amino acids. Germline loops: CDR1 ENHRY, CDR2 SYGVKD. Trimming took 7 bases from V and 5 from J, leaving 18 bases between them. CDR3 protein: CAIKPRAGSDEQYF. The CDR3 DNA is TGTGCCATCAAACCCCGGGCGGGATCGGACGAGCAGTACTTC.

In nucleotides, the CDR3 is TGTGCCAGCAGCTCGGGACTGTGGACTGAAGCTTTCTTT. Its protein product is CASSSGLWTEAFF. This chain joins TRBV5-6 and TRBJ1-1; TRBD1 might be the D (5 bases). There are 13 residues in the CDR3. Germline V CDR1 and CDR2: SGHDT, YYEEEE. Between the trimmed V and J ends, which lost 3 bases and 5 bases, there was a span of 11 bases.

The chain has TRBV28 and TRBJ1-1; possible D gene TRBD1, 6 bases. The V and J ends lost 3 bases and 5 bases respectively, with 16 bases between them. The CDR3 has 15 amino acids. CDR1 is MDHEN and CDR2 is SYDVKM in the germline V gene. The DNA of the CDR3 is TGTGCCAGCAGTTTTTATTGGACAGCGAGGACTGAAGCTTTCTTT. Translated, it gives CASSFYWTARTEAFF. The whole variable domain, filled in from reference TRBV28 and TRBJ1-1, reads DVKVTQSSRYLVKRTGEKVFLECVQDMDHENMFWYRQDPGLGLRLIYFSYDVKMKEKGDIPEGYSVSREKKERFSLILESASTNQTSMYLCASSFYWTARTEAFFGQGTRLTVV.

The CDR3 loop reads CASSLYPQSQAFF. Here the CDR3 DNA reads TGTGCCAGCAGCTTGTATCCGCAGTCCCAAGCTTTCTTT. The V gene is TRBV5-4, the J gene TRBJ1-1, with unresolved D. This CDR3 spans 13 amino acids. Trimming shortened V by 1 base and J by 9 bases, and 13 bases separated the two germline ends. Germline V lookup: CDR1 SGHNT, CDR2 YYREEE (reference sequence).

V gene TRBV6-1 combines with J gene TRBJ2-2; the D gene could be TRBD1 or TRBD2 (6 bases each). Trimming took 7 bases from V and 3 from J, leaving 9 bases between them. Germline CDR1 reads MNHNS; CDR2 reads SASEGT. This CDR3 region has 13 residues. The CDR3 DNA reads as TGTGCCAGCACTGGGGGGCACACCGGGGAGCTGTTTTTT. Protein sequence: CASTGGHTGELFF.

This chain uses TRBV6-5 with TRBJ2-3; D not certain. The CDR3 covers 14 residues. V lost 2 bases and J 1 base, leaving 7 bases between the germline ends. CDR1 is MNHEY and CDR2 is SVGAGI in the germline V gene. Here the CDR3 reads CASSYGTRTDTQYF. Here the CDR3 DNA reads TGTGCCAGCAGTTACGGCACACGCACAGATACGCAGTATTTT.

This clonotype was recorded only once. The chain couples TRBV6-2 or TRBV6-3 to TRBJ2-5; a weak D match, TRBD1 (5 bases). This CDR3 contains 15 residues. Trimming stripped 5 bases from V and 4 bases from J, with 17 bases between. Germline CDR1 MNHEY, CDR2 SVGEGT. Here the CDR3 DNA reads TGTGCCAGCAGTACCCAGAGTGCCCAGGGAGAGACCCAGTACTTC. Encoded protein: CASSTQSAQGETQYF.

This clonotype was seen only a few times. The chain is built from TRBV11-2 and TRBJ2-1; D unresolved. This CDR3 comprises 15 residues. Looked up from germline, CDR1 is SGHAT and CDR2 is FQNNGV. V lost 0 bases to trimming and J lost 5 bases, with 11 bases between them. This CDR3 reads CASSLDFRQNNEQFF. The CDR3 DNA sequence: TGTGCCAGCAGCTTAGATTTCCGCCAGAACAATGAGCAGTTCTTC.

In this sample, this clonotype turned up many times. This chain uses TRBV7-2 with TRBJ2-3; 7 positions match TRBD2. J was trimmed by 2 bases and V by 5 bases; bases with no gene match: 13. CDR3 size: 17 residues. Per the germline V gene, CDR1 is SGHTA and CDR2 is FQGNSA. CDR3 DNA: TGTGCCAGCAGCGGTCAGAAAGCGGGGCGATACACAGATACGCAGTATTTT. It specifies CASSGQKAGRYTDTQYF.

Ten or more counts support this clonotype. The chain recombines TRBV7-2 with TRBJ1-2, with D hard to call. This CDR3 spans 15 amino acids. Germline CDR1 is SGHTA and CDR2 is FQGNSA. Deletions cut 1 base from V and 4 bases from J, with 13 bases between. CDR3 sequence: CASSLEVGPGYGYTF. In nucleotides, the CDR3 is TGTGCCAGCAGCTTAGAGGTGGGCCCAGGCTATGGCTACACCTTC. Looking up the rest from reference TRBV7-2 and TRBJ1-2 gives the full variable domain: GAGVSQSPSNKVTEKGKDVELRCDPISGHTALYWYRQSLGQGLEFLIYFQGNSAPDKSGLPSDRFSAERTGGSVSTLTIQRTQQEDSAVYLCASSLEVGPGYGYTFGSGTRLTVV.

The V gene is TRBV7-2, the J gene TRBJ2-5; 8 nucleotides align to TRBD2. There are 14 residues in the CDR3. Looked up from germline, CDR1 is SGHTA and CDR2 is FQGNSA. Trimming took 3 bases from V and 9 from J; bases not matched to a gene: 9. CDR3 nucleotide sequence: TGTGCCAGCAGCTTCGCGGGGGGCCTAATTCCCCAGTACTTC. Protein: CASSFAGGLIPQYF.

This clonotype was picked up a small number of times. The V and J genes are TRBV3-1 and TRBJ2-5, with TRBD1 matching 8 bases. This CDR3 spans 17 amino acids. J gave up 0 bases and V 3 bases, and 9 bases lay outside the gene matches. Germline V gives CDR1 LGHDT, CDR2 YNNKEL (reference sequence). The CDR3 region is CASSQGQEILYQETQYF. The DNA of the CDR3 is TGTGCCAGCAGCCAGGGACAGGAGATCTTGTACCAAGAGACCCAGTACTTC.